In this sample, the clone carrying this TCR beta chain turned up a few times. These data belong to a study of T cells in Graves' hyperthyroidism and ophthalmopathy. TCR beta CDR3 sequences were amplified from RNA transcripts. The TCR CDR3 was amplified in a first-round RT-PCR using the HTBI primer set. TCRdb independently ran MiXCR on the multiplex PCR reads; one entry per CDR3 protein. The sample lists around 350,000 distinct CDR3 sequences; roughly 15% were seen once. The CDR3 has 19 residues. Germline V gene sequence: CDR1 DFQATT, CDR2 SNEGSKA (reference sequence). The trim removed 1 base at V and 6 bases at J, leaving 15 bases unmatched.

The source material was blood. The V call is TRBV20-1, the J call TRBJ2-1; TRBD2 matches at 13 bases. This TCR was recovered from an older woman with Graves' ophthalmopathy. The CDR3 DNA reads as TGCAGTGCTAGAGGAGATCTCCTCCGGACTAGCGGGAGTACCAATGAGCAGTTCTTC. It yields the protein CSARGDLLRTSGSTNEQFF.